The 26 T cell receptor beta chains given below trace back to one sample, sequenced in a study of shared clonotypes between healthy human individuals. Positive CCR7 selection of CD45RO-negative cells yielded the naive CD8 cells, and terminally differentiated effector memory CD45RA+ cells were excluded. Measured with immunoSEQ multiplex PCR; TCRdb has only the in-frame clones, and not every one. The table includes around 600,000 clones, 85% to 95% detected once. What was sequenced was naive CD8+ T cells sorted from blood. These receptors were collected from a woman in her twenties or thirties in good health.

The V gene is TRBV28, the J gene TRBJ2-6, with TRBD1 matching over 7 bases. The ends lost 4 bases at V and 1 base at J; junction bases unmatched: 7. The germline V gene encodes CDR1 MDHEN and CDR2 SYDVKM. The CDR3 loop spans 17 amino acids. CDR3 sequence (DNA): TGTGCCAGCAGTTCTGACAGGGAAATTTCTGGGGCCAACGTCCTGACTTTC. Translation gives CASSSDREISGANVLTF. Together with reference TRBV28 and TRBJ2-6, the CDR3 gives the full variable domain: DVKVTQSSRYLVKRTGEKVFLECVQDMDHENMFWYRQDPGLGLRLIYFSYDVKMKEKGDIPEGYSVSREKKERFSLILESASTNQTSMYLCASSSDREISGANVLTFGAGSRLTVL.

The CDR3 nucleotides read TGTGCCAGCAGCTTAGGGTACCCGGGGTATAGCAATCAGCCCCAGCATTTT. Protein sequence: CASSLGYPGYSNQPQHF. The chain joins TRBV7-2 to TRBJ1-5, with D hard to call. There are 17 residues in the CDR3. V was trimmed by 1 base and J by 0 bases, leaving 13 bases between them. Germline CDR1 SGHTA, CDR2 FQGNSA.

This chain connects TRBV5-8 to TRBJ2-3, with unresolved D. Trimming stripped 0 bases from V and 1 base from J, with 6 bases between. CDR1 is SGHTS and CDR2 is YDEGEE in the germline V gene. This CDR3 comprises 14 residues. Written as DNA, the CDR3 is TGTGCCAGCAGCTTGGCCTGGGGCACAGATACGCAGTATTTT. As protein: CASSLAWGTDTQYF.

CDR3 amino acids: CASSLADSSYEQYF. CDR3 nucleotide sequence: TGTGCCAGCAGTTTGGCAGACTCGTCCTACGAGCAGTACTTC. The V and J genes are TRBV27 and TRBJ2-7; no definite D call. V lost 3 bases, J lost 1 base, and 10 bases lay in between. CDR3 size: 14 residues. Per germline, CDR1 MNHEY and CDR2 SMNVEV (reference sequence).

This chain uses TRBV27 with TRBJ1-2; no reliable D call. The CDR3 sequence is 13 residues long. The germline V and J ends were trimmed by 4 bases and 3 bases, with 9 bases remaining between them. CDR1 and CDR2 from the germline V gene are MNHEY and SMNVEV (reference sequence). The CDR3 protein is CASSSMGYYGYTF. The CDR3 coding sequence is TGTGCCAGCAGTTCGATGGGCTACTATGGCTACACCTTC.

This rearrangement joins TRBV2 to TRBJ2-5, with 7 bases aligning to TRBD1. The CDR3 is 18 amino acids. V shed 5 bases, J shed 1 base, and the junction held 16 bases outside the gene matches. Germline CDR1 reads SNHLY; CDR2 reads FYNNEI. In nucleotides, the CDR3 is TGTGCCAGCAGTTTGACGAGGGGGCAGCCCACAAGCCAAGAGACCCAGTACTTC. As protein: CASSLTRGQPTSQETQYF. The full variable domain, with the rest looked up from reference TRBV2 and TRBJ2-5, is EPEVTQTPSHQVTQMGQEVILRCVPISNHLYFYWYRQILGQKVEFLVSFYNNEISEKSEIFDDQFSVERPDGSNFTLKIRSTKLEDSAMYFCASSLTRGQPTSQETQYFGPGTRLLVL.

This chain links TRBV27 with TRBJ1-1; D unclear. This CDR3 region has 15 residues. Deletions cut 5 bases from V and 3 bases from J, with 16 bases between. CDR1 and CDR2 from the germline V gene are MNHEY and SMNVEV (reference sequence). DNA for the CDR3: TGTGCCAGCAGTGCGACCGGTCGACAATACACTGAAGCTTTCTTT. Its translation is CASSATGRQYTEAFF.

The genes are TRBV4-1 and TRBJ1-2, with D possibly matching TRBD1 (6 bases). V was pared by 0 bases and J by 8 bases, with 16 bases between. The CDR3 contains 15 residues. The V gene's germline CDR1 is MGHRA and CDR2 YSYEKL. CDR3 region: CASSQDREGQLGYTF. In DNA, the CDR3 is TGCGCCAGCAGCCAAGATAGGGAGGGACAATTGGGCTACACCTTC.

The chain combines TRBV5-6 with TRBJ2-7, with TRBD1 identical over 8 bases. The germline V gene encodes CDR1 SGHDT and CDR2 YYEEEE. The CDR3 extends over 14 amino acids. J was trimmed by 4 bases and V by 1 base; bases with no gene match: 4. The CDR3 reads CASSLWQGAYEQYF. The DNA for the CDR3 is TGTGCCAGCAGCTTGTGGCAGGGGGCTTACGAGCAGTACTTC. Supplemented by reference TRBV5-6 and TRBJ2-7, the full variable domain reads DAGVTQSPTHLIKTRGQQVTLRCSPKSGHDTVSWYQQALGQGPQFIFQYYEEEERQRGNFPDRFSGHQFPNYSSELNVNALLLGDSALYLCASSLWQGAYEQYFGPGTRLTVT.

This sequence joins TRBV18 and TRBJ2-7, with D perhaps matching TRBD1 (5 bases). Trimming cost V 3 bases and J 4 bases, with 19 bases left between them. The V gene's germline CDR1 is KGHSH and CDR2 LQKENI. This CDR3 region has 16 residues. This CDR3 is CASSPLRLDKLYEQYF. The CDR3 nucleotides are TGTGCCAGCTCACCCCTTCGTCTGGACAAGTTATACGAGCAGTACTTC.

The chain couples TRBV27 to TRBJ2-7; a weak D match, TRBD2 (5 bases). V was trimmed by 3 bases and J by 4 bases, leaving 10 bases between them. This CDR3 spans 13 amino acids. Per the germline V gene, CDR1 is MNHEY and CDR2 is SMNVEV (reference sequence). CDR3 sequence (DNA): TGTGCCAGCAGTTTTGGGAGACAATACGAGCAGTACTTC. Amino acids: CASSFGRQYEQYF.

The rearrangement links TRBV5-1 to TRBJ1-1; 8 bases match TRBD1. The ends lost 2 bases at V and 5 bases at J; junction bases unmatched: 5. The CDR3 is 14 amino acids. Germline V gives CDR1 SGHRS, CDR2 YFSETQ. CDR3 residues: CASSFGQGVTEAFF. CDR3 nucleotide sequence: TGCGCCAGCAGCTTCGGACAGGGAGTTACTGAAGCTTTCTTT.

V is TRBV10-1 and J is TRBJ2-7; 7 bases agree with TRBD1. The CDR3 is made up of 13 amino acids. Trimming took 6 bases from V and 2 from J; bases not matched to a gene: 4. Germline CDR1 reads WNHNN; CDR2 reads SYGVQD (reference sequence). Written as DNA, the CDR3 is TGCGCCAGCAGCGCGGACAGGACCTACGAGCAGTACTTC. Protein: CASSADRTYEQYF.

This clone was seen only a few times. The V gene is TRBV5-1, the J gene TRBJ2-7; 12 bases map to TRBD2. J lost 4 bases, V lost 5 bases, and 1 base had no gene match. In germline, CDR1 is SGHRS, CDR2 YFSETQ. The CDR3 has 13 residues. CDR3 in amino acids: CASRLAGGYEQYF. The CDR3 DNA reads as TGCGCCAGCAGACTAGCGGGAGGTTACGAGCAGTACTTC.

As to this clone: The sample contains more than one DNA sequence encoding this CDR3. The CDR3 loop is CASSFNSYEQYF. The CDR3 DNA reads as TGTGCCAGCAGCTTTAATTCCTACGAGCAGTACTTC. The rearrangement uses TRBV7-9 and TRBJ2-7; D unresolved. The CDR3 length is 12 residues. The germline V gene encodes CDR1 SEHNR and CDR2 FQNEAQ (reference sequence). Trimming cost V 3 bases and J 1 base, with 4 bases left between them.

This clone was seen only once. The chain has TRBV30 and TRBJ2-7; either TRBD1 or TRBD2 may supply D (5 bases each). V was clipped by 4 bases and J by 0 bases, with 10 bases between them. This CDR3 comprises 13 residues. Germline V lookup: CDR1 GTSNPN, CDR2 SVGIG (reference sequence). The CDR3 nucleotides read TGTGCCTGGAACAGGAGGAGCTCCTACGAGCAGTACTTC. Translating gives CAWNRRSSYEQYF.

The chain joins TRBV7-2 to TRBJ2-3; no firm D call. CDR3 size: 14 residues. Germline loops: CDR1 SGHTA, CDR2 FQGNSA. V was cut by 5 bases and J by 4 bases, with 13 bases left in between. In DNA, the CDR3 is TGTGCCAGCAGCCACACTCCGGACCCAGATACGCAGTATTTT. Translation: CASSHTPDPDTQYF. Combining the CDR3 with reference TRBV7-2 and TRBJ2-3 gives the whole variable domain GAGVSQSPSNKVTEKGKDVELRCDPISGHTALYWYRQSLGQGLEFLIYFQGNSAPDKSGLPSDRFSAERTGGSVSTLTIQRTQQEDSAVYLCASSHTPDPDTQYFGPGTRLTVL.

The chain carries TRBV28 and TRBJ2-1, with TRBD2 matching over 8 bases. Germline CDR1 reads MDHEN; CDR2 reads SYDVKM. There are 13 residues in the CDR3. V shed 7 bases and J 8 bases; nucleotides not matched to a gene: 7. The CDR3 reads CASISGMVDEQFF. The CDR3 region has the DNA TGTGCCAGCATTAGCGGGATGGTCGATGAGCAGTTCTTC.

The J gene is TRBJ2-1, the V gene TRBV28; TRBD2 agrees at 7 bases. The CDR3 has 15 residues. Germline CDR1 MDHEN, CDR2 SYDVKM. V shed 2 bases, J shed 4 bases, and the junction held 5 bases outside the gene matches. The CDR3 here is CASSLMGLQYNEQFF. The CDR3 coding sequence is TGTGCCAGCAGTTTAATGGGACTACAATACAATGAGCAGTTCTTC.

In its sample, this clone was seen once. CDR3 region: CASDALAEGSGELFF. Here the CDR3 DNA reads TGTGCCAGCGATGCCTTGGCAGAGGGGTCCGGGGAGCTGTTTTTT. This chain joins TRBV5-8 and TRBJ2-2; D possibly matches TRBD1 or TRBD2 (5 bases each). CDR3 length: 15 amino acids. In germline, CDR1 is SGHTS, CDR2 YDEGEE. The ends were cut back, 7 bases at V and 6 bases at J, with 19 bases in the middle.

This clone has a single count. This sequence joins TRBV5-6 and TRBJ2-7; D perhaps matches TRBD2 (6 bases). The CDR3 loop spans 15 amino acids. Trimming pared 4 bases from V and 3 bases from J, leaving 17 bases between. The germline CDR1 and CDR2 sequences are SGHDT and YYEEEE. This chain's CDR3 is CASSPGRTTLYEQYF. In DNA, the CDR3 is TGTGCCAGCAGCCCTGGTCGGACTACGCTCTACGAGCAGTACTTC.

The chain uses TRBV7-2 and TRBJ2-7; 7 nucleotides line up with TRBD1. The germline V gene has CDR1 SGHTA and CDR2 FQGNSA. The CDR3 spans 14 residues. The V and J ends lost 6 bases and 4 bases, in that order; junction bases with no gene match: 9. The CDR3 region has the DNA TGTGCCAGCAGTTACGAGGGGGCATCGTACGAGCAGTACTTC. Protein sequence: CASSYEGASYEQYF.

V usage is TRBV29-1 and J usage is TRBJ2-2; D assignment may be TRBD1 or TRBD2 (5 bases each). Trimming pared 6 bases from V and 6 bases from J, leaving 11 bases between. Per germline, CDR1 SQVTM and CDR2 ANQGSEA. The CDR3 is 12 amino acids. CDR3 amino acids: CSVLGTAGELFF. The CDR3 nucleotides are TGCAGCGTACTAGGGACGGCCGGGGAGCTGTTTTTT.

As to this clone: Mismatch with germline at one junction end may stem from a read error. V and J are TRBV5-4 and TRBJ2-5; 9 positions agree with TRBD1. CDR3 length equals 20 residues. The germline gives CDR1 SGHNT, CDR2 YYREEE (reference sequence). In nucleotides, the CDR3 is TGTGCCAGCAGCCCCCACCCGGGACAGGGTAAGATCCAGTCCTCCCTCCCAAATAACTTC. Residues: CASSPHPGQGKIQSSLPNNF.

The rearrangement links TRBV30 to TRBJ1-2; no firm D call. Per germline, CDR1 GTSNPN and CDR2 SVGIG (reference sequence). The CDR3 consists of 14 residues. V was clipped by 4 bases and J by 4 bases, with 16 bases between them. The CDR3 reads CAWTVLGPAYGYTF. The CDR3 DNA sequence: TGTGCCTGGACGGTTCTTGGGCCTGCCTATGGCTACACCTTC.

The chain combines TRBV30 with TRBJ1-5, with D uncertain. The CDR3 spans 13 residues. Trimming stripped 1 base from V and 3 bases from J, with 7 bases between. Germline V CDR1 and CDR2: GTSNPN, SVGIG (reference sequence). This CDR3 is CAWSAGYNQPQHF. CDR3 DNA: TGTGCCTGGAGTGCCGGTTACAATCAGCCCCAGCATTTT.